This TCR beta chain appears in the sequencing data of a study of blood T cell repertoires in COVID-19. Study-level information: T cells, B-cell-depleted T cells, or PBMCs provided the cDNA or gDNA that served as material.

Germline values: CDR1 SEHNR, CDR2 FQNEAQ (reference sequence). The CDR3 contains 14 residues. V gave up 5 bases and J gave up 5 bases, with 14 bases separating them. Measured with immunoSEQ multiplex PCR; TCRdb has only the in-frame clones, and not every one. This table holds about 85,000 clones, nearly 90% found once. This TCR came from a woman over 75 with active or convalescent COVID-19. The J gene is TRBJ2-3, the V gene TRBV7-9; perhaps TRBD2 as D (5 bases). Sequencing was done on a sample of peripheral blood. The CDR3 sequence is CASSQGSHGDTQYF. CDR3 bases: TGTGCCAGCAGCCAAGGGAGCCATGGAGATACGCAGTATTTT.